This T cell receptor (beta chain) was retrieved from a study of shared clonotypes between healthy human individuals. The overall study: Participating donors consisted of a couple of women and a few men aged 18 to 49.

About this clone itself: The target antigen is unknown. Distinct nucleotide sequences in the sample also encode this CDR3.

The study separated CD4+ cells into CD45RA+ naive and CD45RA-negative memory subsets. Using immunoSEQ multiplex PCR, the repertoire was profiled, and TCRdb retains in-frame clones only, with some absent. The table shows some 900,000 clones, with approximately 80% occurring only once. Findings and limits, study-wide: The low donor count limited represented genetic and exposure-history diversity. About 5% of naive CD4 clonotypes were shared across a few donors.

Specimen: memory CD4+ T cells sorted from blood. Sample subset: CD45RA-negative fraction. This TCR derives from a man between 18 and 29 years old in good health.

In DNA, the CDR3 is TGTGCCAGCAGTGACTCGTACTACGAGCAGTACTTC. As protein: CASSDSYYEQYF. This chain uses TRBV2 with TRBJ2-7; D not resolved. CDR1 is SNHLY, CDR2 FYNNEI, per germline. The CDR3 loop spans 12 amino acids. V was cut by 3 bases and J by 3 bases, with 6 bases left in between.